The source of this TCR beta chain is a study of cytomegalovirus exposure and HLA in healthy donors. Amplification used 60 Vbeta primers and 13 Jbeta primers. Measured with immunoSEQ multiplex PCR; TCRdb has only the in-frame clones, and not every one. Of roughly 200,000 clones detected, around 78% appear once; the ten largest clones hold 1.5% to 2%. The trim removed 8 bases at V and 8 bases at J, leaving 7 bases unmatched. CDR1 SNHLY and CDR2 FYNNEI come from the germline V gene. CDR3 size: 14 residues. This clone was detected only once. The source is a man aged 25-45 years in good health and CMV-seronegative. The sample was PBMCs. This chain links TRBV2 with TRBJ2-2; 11 bases are a match to TRBD2. The CDR3 is CASGSGRAGGELFF. For the CDR3, the DNA is TGTGCCAGCGGTAGCGGGAGGGCCGGGGGGGAGCTGTTTTTT.